Below are 18 T cell receptor beta chains sequenced from a single sample in a study of Tregs in tolerant kidney transplant recipients. Profiled with immunoSEQ multiplex PCR; TCRdb holds only in-frame clones, not every one. This table has about 73,000 clones, roughly 90% appearing once. The specimen was Tregs from blood, collected before the transplant. The source of these receptors is a human donor who received a combined kidney and bone marrow transplant.

The V and J genes are TRBV27 and TRBJ2-7; TRBD2 is a possible D gene (7 bases). CDR1 and CDR2 (germline): MNHEY, SMNVEV (reference sequence). The length of the CDR3 is 16 residues. Trimming stripped 0 bases from V and 10 bases from J, with 22 bases between. CDR3: CASSLSSKTGGPSQYF. CDR3 in DNA: TGTGCCAGCAGTTTATCATCGAAGACGGGGGGCCCATCTCAGTACTTC.

This chain joins TRBV7-6 and TRBJ2-1; a possible D gene is TRBD1 (5 bases). Trimming took off 1 base at V and 0 bases at J, with 10 bases between the two ends. Germline assignment: CDR1 SGHVS and CDR2 FNYEAQ. The CDR3 has 16 residues. For the CDR3, the DNA is TGTGCCAGCAGCTTAGGGGGCTATAGCTCCTACAATGAGCAGTTCTTC. Its translation: CASSLGGYSSYNEQFF.

CDR3 bases: TGTGCCAGCAGCCCGGACTCCACTAATATGAACACTGAAGCTTTCTTT. It translates to CASSPDSTNMNTEAFF. The genes are TRBV7-3 and TRBJ1-1; D unclear. The germline CDR1 and CDR2 sequences are SGHTA and FQGTGA. CDR3 size: 16 residues. Between the trimmed V and J ends, which lost 5 bases and 0 bases, there was a span of 16 bases.

This clone was seen once. V and J are TRBV5-1 and TRBJ1-1; D not resolved. Trimming removed 4 bases from V and 5 bases from J, with 6 bases in between. CDR3 length: 11 residues. Germline V CDR1 and CDR2: SGHRS, YFSETQ. In nucleotides, the CDR3 is TGCGCCAGCAGCCAAGGGACTGAAGCTTTCTTT. Encoded protein: CASSQGTEAFF.

The chain carries TRBV7-6 and TRBJ2-3; D perhaps matches TRBD1 (6 bases). The CDR3 runs to 14 residues. V gave up 5 bases and J gave up 2 bases, with 11 bases separating them. Germline CDR1 and CDR2: SGHVS and FNYEAQ. The CDR3 nucleotides read TGTGCCAGCAGCCAAGCAGGGGTCACAGATACGCAGTATTTT. Translating gives CASSQAGVTDTQYF.

The chain recombines TRBV6-6 with TRBJ2-5, with TRBD2 identical over 10 bases. CDR3 length: 14 amino acids. The V gene's germline CDR1 is MNHNY and CDR2 SVGAGI (reference sequence). V gave up 1 base and J gave up 4 bases; unmatched junction bases: 0. The CDR3 here is CASSYLAGGETQYF. The CDR3 region has the DNA TGTGCCAGCAGTTACTTAGCGGGAGGAGAGACCCAGTACTTC.

V gene TRBV28 combines with J gene TRBJ1-2; D is unclear. The CDR3 is made up of 12 amino acids. V dropped 2 bases and J dropped 2 bases, with 3 bases sitting between them. Germline-derived CDR1 and CDR2 are MDHEN and SYDVKM. In DNA form, the CDR3 reads TGTGCCAGCAGTTTAGAGAACTATGGCTACACCTTC. Protein product: CASSLENYGYTF.

Regarding this clone: The sample contains more than one DNA sequence encoding this CDR3. The chain couples TRBV7-2 to TRBJ2-1, with D uncertain. CDR3 length: 14 amino acids. The germline V and J ends were trimmed by 0 bases and 7 bases, with 10 bases remaining between them. The germline CDR1 and CDR2 sequences are SGHTA and FQGNSA. The CDR3 nucleotides are TGTGCCAGCAGCTTAGCGGTTGTCACTAATGAGCAGTTCTTC. It encodes CASSLAVVTNEQFF.

The V call is TRBV6-5, the J call TRBJ1-3; no definite D call. CDR1 and CDR2 from the germline V gene are MNHEY and SVGAGI. The length of the CDR3 is 15 residues. Trimming pared 7 bases from V and 0 bases from J, leaving 13 bases between. The CDR3 is CASKAGGFSGNTIYF. The CDR3 coding sequence is TGTGCCAGCAAGGCAGGAGGCTTCTCTGGAAACACCATATATTTT.

The CDR3 is CASSLGTGGGETQYF. The CDR3 coding sequence is TGCGCCAGCAGCTTGGGTACAGGGGGCGGTGAGACCCAGTACTTC. This chain uses TRBV5-1 with TRBJ2-5; 9 bases match TRBD1. Germline lookup yields CDR1 SGHRS and CDR2 YFSETQ. This CDR3 is 15 amino acids long. The V segment lost 0 bases and the J segment 5 bases; nucleotides outside the gene matches: 5.

The gene calls are TRBV6-1 and TRBJ2-5, with unresolved D. Germline values: CDR1 MNHNS, CDR2 SASEGT. Trimming took off 1 base at V and 4 bases at J, with 4 bases between the two ends. The CDR3 runs to 12 residues. The CDR3 DNA reads TGTGCCAGCAGTGAAGAGACAGAGACCCAGTACTTC. It encodes CASSEETETQYF.

J is TRBJ2-4 and V is TRBV19; 13 bases fit TRBD2. Losses at the gene ends were 4 bases for V and 7 bases for J; bases not matched to a gene: 4. The CDR3 has 15 residues. Germline V gene sequence: CDR1 LNHDA, CDR2 SQIVND (reference sequence). The CDR3 region is CASSRTSGSSNIQYF. CDR3 coding DNA: TGTGCCAGTAGTAGGACTAGCGGGAGCTCGAACATTCAGTACTTC.

This chain links TRBV5-1 with TRBJ2-7; D gene unclear. This CDR3 has 14 residues. The germline V gene has CDR1 SGHRS and CDR2 YFSETQ. Trimming took off 4 bases at V and 6 bases at J, with 17 bases between the two ends. The CDR3 spells CASSPRVSTGEQYF. CDR3 DNA sequence: TGCGCCAGCAGCCCCCGAGTCTCAACGGGCGAGCAGTACTTC.

V is TRBV30 and J is TRBJ2-7; D perhaps matches TRBD1 (6 bases). CDR1 is GTSNPN, CDR2 SVGIG, per germline (reference sequence). CDR3 length: 13 amino acids. The V gene lost 2 bases and the J gene lost 6 bases, with 14 bases spanning the gap. The CDR3 DNA follows: TGTGCCTGGAGTTTCCCAGGGGTAGGCGAGCAGTACTTC. This gives the protein CAWSFPGVGEQYF.

The chain uses TRBV6-1 and TRBJ2-3; 10 bases agree with TRBD2. The CDR3 has 13 amino acids. CDR1 and CDR2 from the germline V gene are MNHNS and SASEGT. With V trimmed by 7 bases and J by 5 bases, 3 bases remained unmatched. CDR3 sequence reads: CASTSGSVDTQYF. In DNA form, the CDR3 reads TGTGCCAGCACTAGCGGGAGTGTAGATACGCAGTATTTT.

The chain employs TRBV9 and TRBJ2-5; a weak D match, TRBD1 (5 bases). The CDR3 is made up of 13 amino acids. Trimming removed 3 bases at V and 3 bases at J, with 9 bases between. From germline, CDR1 is SGDLS and CDR2 YYNGEE. The CDR3 nucleotides are TGTGCCAGCAGCGCTCAGGGTAAAGAGACCCAGTACTTC. The encoded protein is CASSAQGKETQYF.

The chain has TRBV11-2 and TRBJ2-2; no clear D gene. The CDR3 spans 14 residues. In germline, CDR1 is SGHAT, CDR2 FQNNGV. The V gene lost 1 base and the J gene lost 4 bases, with 7 bases spanning the gap. The CDR3 region is CASSLVGGTGELFF. Written as DNA, the CDR3 is TGTGCCAGCAGCTTAGTTGGTGGCACCGGGGAGCTGTTTTTT.

The chain links TRBV28 to TRBJ1-2, with D possibly matching TRBD1 (5 bases). V dropped 7 bases and J dropped 2 bases, with 11 bases sitting between them. From germline, CDR1 is MDHEN and CDR2 SYDVKM. The CDR3 extends over 13 amino acids. CDR3 DNA: TGTGCCAGCATGACCGGGGGGAACTATGGCTACACCTTC. Translating gives CASMTGGNYGYTF.